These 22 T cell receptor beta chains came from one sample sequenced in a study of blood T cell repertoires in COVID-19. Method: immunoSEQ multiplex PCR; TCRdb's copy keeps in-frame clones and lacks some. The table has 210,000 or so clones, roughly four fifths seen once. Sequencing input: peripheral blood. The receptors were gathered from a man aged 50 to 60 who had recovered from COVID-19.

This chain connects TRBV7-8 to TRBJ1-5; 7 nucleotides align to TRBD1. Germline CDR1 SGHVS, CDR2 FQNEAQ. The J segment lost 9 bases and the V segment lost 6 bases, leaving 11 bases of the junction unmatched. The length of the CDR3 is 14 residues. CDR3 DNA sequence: TGTGCCAGCAGTTCCCGGGACAGCGACGGGCCCCAGCATTTT. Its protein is CASSSRDSDGPQHF.

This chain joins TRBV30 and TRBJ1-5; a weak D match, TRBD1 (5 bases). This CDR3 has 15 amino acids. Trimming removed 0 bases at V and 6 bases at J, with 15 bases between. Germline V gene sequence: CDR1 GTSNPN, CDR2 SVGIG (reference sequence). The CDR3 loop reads CAWSVVLGPGQPQHF. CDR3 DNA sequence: TGTGCCTGGAGTGTGGTATTGGGGCCTGGTCAGCCCCAGCATTTT.

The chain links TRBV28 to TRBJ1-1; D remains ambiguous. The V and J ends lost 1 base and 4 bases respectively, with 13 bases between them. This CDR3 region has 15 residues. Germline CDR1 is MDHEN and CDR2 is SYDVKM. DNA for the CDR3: TGTGCCAGCAGTTTATATCAAGGCAGGCCCACTGAAGCTTTCTTT. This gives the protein CASSLYQGRPTEAFF. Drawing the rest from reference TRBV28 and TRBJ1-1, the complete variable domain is DVKVTQSSRYLVKRTGEKVFLECVQDMDHENMFWYRQDPGLGLRLIYFSYDVKMKEKGDIPEGYSVSREKKERFSLILESASTNQTSMYLCASSLYQGRPTEAFFGQGTRLTVV.

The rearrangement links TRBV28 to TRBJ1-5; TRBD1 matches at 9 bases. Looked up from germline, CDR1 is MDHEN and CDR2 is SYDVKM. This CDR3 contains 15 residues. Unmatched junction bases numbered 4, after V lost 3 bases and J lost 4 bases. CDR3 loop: CASSFETGGNQPQHF. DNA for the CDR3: TGTGCCAGCAGTTTCGAGACAGGGGGGAATCAGCCCCAGCATTTT.

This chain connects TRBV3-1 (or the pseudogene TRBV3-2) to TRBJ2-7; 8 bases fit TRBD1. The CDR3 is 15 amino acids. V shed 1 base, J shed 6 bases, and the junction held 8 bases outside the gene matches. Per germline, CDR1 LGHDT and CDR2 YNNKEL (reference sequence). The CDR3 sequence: CASSQAGGRGVEQYF. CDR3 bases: TGTGCCAGCAGCCAAGCAGGGGGCAGGGGGGTCGAGCAGTACTTC.

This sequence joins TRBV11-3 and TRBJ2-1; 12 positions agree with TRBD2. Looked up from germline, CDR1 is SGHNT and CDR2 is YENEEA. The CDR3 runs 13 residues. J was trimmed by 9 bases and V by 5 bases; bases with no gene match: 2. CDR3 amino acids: CASSPLAGGEQFF. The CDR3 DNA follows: TGTGCCAGCAGCCCACTAGCGGGAGGTGAGCAGTTCTTC.

The CDR3, as DNA: TGTGCCAGCAGCTTGTGGGGGGGCGCAAGTGAAAAACTGTTTTTT. Protein sequence: CASSLWGGASEKLFF. The chain links TRBV5-5 to TRBJ1-4; D perhaps matches TRBD1 (6 bases). Trimming removed 1 base at V and 7 bases at J, with 14 bases between. In germline, CDR1 is SGHKS, CDR2 YYEKEE (reference sequence). The CDR3 consists of 15 residues.

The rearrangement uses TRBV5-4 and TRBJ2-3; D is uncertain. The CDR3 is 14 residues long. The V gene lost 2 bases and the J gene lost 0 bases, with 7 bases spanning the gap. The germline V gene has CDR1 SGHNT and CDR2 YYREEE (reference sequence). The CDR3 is CASSFTYSTDTQYF. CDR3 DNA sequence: TGTGCCAGCAGCTTCACTTACAGCACAGATACGCAGTATTTT.

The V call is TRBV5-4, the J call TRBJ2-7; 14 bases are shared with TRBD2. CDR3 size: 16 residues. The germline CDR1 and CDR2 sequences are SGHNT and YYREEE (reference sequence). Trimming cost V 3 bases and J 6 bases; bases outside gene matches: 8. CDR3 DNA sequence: TGTGCCAGCAGCTCACGTGGGACTAGCGGGAGATCCGAGCAGTACTTC. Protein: CASSSRGTSGRSEQYF.

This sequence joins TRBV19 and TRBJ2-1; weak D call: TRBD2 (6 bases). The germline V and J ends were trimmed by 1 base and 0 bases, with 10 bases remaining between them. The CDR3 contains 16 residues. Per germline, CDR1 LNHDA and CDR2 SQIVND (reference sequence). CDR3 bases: TGTGCCAGTAGTATAGGGACTACTTACTCCTACAATGAGCAGTTCTTC. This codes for CASSIGTTYSYNEQFF.

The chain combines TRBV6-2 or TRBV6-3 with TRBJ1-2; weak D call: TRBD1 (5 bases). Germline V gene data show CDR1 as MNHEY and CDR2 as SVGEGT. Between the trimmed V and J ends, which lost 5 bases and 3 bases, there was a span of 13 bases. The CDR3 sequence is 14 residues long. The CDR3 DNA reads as TGTGCCAGCAGTATAGCCGGGGGACACTATGGCTACACCTTC. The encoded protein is CASSIAGGHYGYTF.

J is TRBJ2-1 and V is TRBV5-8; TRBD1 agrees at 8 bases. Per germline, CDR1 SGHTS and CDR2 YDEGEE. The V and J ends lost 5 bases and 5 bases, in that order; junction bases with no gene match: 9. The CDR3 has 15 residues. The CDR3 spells CASRQGTGWDNEQFF. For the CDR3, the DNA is TGTGCCAGCAGACAGGGGACAGGTTGGGACAATGAGCAGTTCTTC.

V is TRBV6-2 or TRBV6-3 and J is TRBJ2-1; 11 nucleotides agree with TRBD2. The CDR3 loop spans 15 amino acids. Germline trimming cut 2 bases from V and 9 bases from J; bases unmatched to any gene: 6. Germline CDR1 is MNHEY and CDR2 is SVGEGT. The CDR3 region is CASSYAGTSGGEQFF. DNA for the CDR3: TGTGCCAGCAGTTACGCCGGGACTAGCGGAGGTGAGCAGTTCTTC.

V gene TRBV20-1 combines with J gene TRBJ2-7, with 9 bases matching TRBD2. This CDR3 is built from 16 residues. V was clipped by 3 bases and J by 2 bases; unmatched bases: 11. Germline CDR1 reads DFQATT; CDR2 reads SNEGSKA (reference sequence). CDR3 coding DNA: TGCAGTGCTAGTACGTCTAGCGGGGCCTCCCCCTACGAGCAGTACTTC. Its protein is CSASTSSGASPYEQYF.

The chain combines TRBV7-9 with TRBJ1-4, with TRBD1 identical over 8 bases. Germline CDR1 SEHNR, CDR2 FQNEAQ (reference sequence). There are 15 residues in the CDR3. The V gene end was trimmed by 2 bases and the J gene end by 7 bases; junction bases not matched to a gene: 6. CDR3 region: CASSLIGQGREKLFF. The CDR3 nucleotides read TGTGCCAGCAGCTTAATTGGACAGGGTCGTGAAAAACTGTTTTTT.

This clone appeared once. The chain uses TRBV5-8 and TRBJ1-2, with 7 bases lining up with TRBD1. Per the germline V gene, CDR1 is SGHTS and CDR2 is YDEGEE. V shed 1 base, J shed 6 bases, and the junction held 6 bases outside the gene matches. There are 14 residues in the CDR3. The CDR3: CASSLHNRGDGYTF. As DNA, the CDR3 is TGTGCCAGCAGCTTGCATAACAGGGGCGATGGCTACACCTTC. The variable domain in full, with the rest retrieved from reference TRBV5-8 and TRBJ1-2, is EAGVTQSPTHLIKTRGQQATLRCSPISGHTSVYWYQQALGLGLQFLLWYDEGEERNRGNFPPRFSGRQFPNYSSELNVNALELEDSALYLCASSLHNRGDGYTFGSGTRLTVV.

The CDR3 DNA reads as TGTGCCAGCACTCTCTCCTACGAGCAGTACTTC. Protein: CASTLSYEQYF. The chain uses TRBV6-5 and TRBJ2-7, with no clear D. Trimming took off 7 bases at V and 0 bases at J, with 4 bases between the two ends. Looked up from germline, CDR1 is MNHEY and CDR2 is SVGAGI. The CDR3 is made up of 11 amino acids.

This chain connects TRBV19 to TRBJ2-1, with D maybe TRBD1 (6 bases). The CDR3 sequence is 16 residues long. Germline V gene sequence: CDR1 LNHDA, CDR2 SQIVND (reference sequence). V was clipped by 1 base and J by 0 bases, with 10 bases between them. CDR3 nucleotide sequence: TGTGCCAGTAGTATAGTACAGGGTAGCTCCTACAATGAGCAGTTCTTC. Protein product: CASSIVQGSSYNEQFF.

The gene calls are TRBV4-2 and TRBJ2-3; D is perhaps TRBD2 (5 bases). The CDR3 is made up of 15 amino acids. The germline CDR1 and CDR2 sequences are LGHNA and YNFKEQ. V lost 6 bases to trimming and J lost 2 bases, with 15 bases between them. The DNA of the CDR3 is TGTGCCAGCAGTTTTGGGCGACTATACACAGATACGCAGTATTTT. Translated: CASSFGRLYTDTQYF.

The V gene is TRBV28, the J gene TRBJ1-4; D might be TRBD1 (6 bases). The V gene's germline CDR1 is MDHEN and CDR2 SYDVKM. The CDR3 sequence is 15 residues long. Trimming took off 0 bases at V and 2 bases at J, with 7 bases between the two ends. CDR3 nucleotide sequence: TGTGCCAGCAGTTTATGGGGGGCGACTAATGAAAAACTGTTTTTT. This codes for CASSLWGATNEKLFF.

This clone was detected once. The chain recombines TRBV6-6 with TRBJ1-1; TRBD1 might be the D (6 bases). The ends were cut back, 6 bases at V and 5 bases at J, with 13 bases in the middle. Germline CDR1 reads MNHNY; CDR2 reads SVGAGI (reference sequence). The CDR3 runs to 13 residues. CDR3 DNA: TGTGCCAGCAGCCTACAGGGTTGGACTGAAGCTTTCTTT. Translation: CASSLQGWTEAFF.

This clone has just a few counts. CDR3 DNA sequence: TGTGCCAGCAGTGACTGCCAGGGTAAGGTTTCCTACGAGCAGTACTTC. Protein product: CASSDCQGKVSYEQYF. The genes are TRBV6-4 and TRBJ2-7; perhaps TRBD1 as D (5 bases). The ends were cut back, 1 base at V and 1 base at J, with 14 bases in the middle. Germline assignment: CDR1 MRHNA and CDR2 SNTAGT. This CDR3 has 16 residues.